This T cell receptor (beta chain) comes out of a study of Ad26.COV2.S vaccination and SARS-CoV-2 variants. Study information: Enrolled in COV1001, the donor was in the Ad26.COV2.S trial arm, which received the vaccine. Study-level results: Vaccinees and placebo recipients showed similar non-spike TCR breadth. Vaccinees reportedly had broad spike-specific CD8+ and CD4+ T cell responses.

Treatment here: some 19 received Ad26.COV2.S at low or high dose, single or two shots; about 5 received placebo; per-sample allocation not given. Each sample was drawn 63 days after the first injection (of vaccine or placebo). Recruitment in Boston yielded a donor of adult age, 18-55 years. Method: immunoSEQ multiplex PCR; TCRdb's copy keeps in-frame clones and lacks some. The data contain about 410,000 clones, more than 85% of them singletons. To note about this clone: Its target is not known.

The CDR3 totals 15 residues. From germline, CDR1 is PRHDT and CDR2 FYEKMQ (reference sequence). Trimming pared 0 bases from V and 0 bases from J, leaving 9 bases between. V usage is TRBV13 and J usage is TRBJ2-7; D possibly corresponds to TRBD1 (6 bases). The input for sequencing was peripheral blood, taken in a trial of Ad26.COV2.S vaccine versus placebo. The source of this sequence is a person between 18 and 65 years old who received the Ad26.COV2.S COVID-19 vaccine or a placebo. The CDR3 DNA reads TGTGCCAGCAGCTTAGGTGGACAGAGCTCCTACGAGCAGTACTTC. Translating gives CASSLGGQSSYEQYF. Full variable domain (outside the CDR3, taken from reference TRBV13 and TRBJ2-7): AAGVIQSPRHLIKEKRETATLKCYPIPRHDTVYWYQQGPGQDPQFLISFYEKMQSDKGSIPDRFSAQQFSDYHSELNMSSLELGDSALYFCASSLGGQSSYEQYFGPGTRLTVT.